This T cell receptor (beta chain) was observed in a study of identical twins. The CDR3 totals 12 residues. Germline values: CDR1 LGHDT, CDR2 YNNKEL (reference sequence). Trimming removed 1 base at V and 16 bases at J, with 14 bases between. In TCRdb, the 5' RACE reads were re-called with MiXCR into one record per CDR3 protein. The table shows hundreds of thousands of distinct CDR3 sequences, with about 12% occurring only once. The same specimen was also included in a second study, on yellow fever vaccine responses in identical twins.

This chain links TRBV3-1 with TRBJ2-4, with D unclear. Sequenced material: PBMCs. This TCR derives from a young woman in good health. CDR3 in amino acids: CASSQVEKRQYF. The CDR3 DNA reads TGTGCCAGCAGCCAAGTGGAGAAGCGTCAATACTTC.